This T cell receptor beta chain was profiled in a study of blood T cell repertoires in COVID-19. About the study: Sources were T cells, B-cell-depleted T cells, or PBMCs; the material itself was cDNA or gDNA.

The table came from immunoSEQ multiplex PCR; TCRdb's copy has only in-frame clones and leaves some out. The table has about 200,000 clones, 70% to 85% seen once. This CDR3 is 17 amino acids long. CDR1 and CDR2 (germline): KGHDR, SFDVKD. The V gene end was trimmed by 1 base and the J gene end by 8 bases; junction bases not matched to a gene: 7. Recovered Cohort 3 donors showed two negative PCRs, clearance, or symptom resolution. The clonotype originates from a man aged 35-49 years who had recovered from COVID-19. The sequenced sample consisted of PBMCs or T cells enriched from blood (not recorded which). This chain connects TRBV24-1 to TRBJ2-3; TRBD2 aligns across 14 bases. The CDR3 here is CATSDLGTSGGGATQYF. CDR3 DNA sequence: TGTGCCACCAGTGATTTAGGGACTAGCGGGGGAGGCGCTACGCAGTATTTT.